This T cell receptor beta chain came from a study of blood T cell repertoires in COVID-19. At the level of the study: Samples taken during acute and convalescent COVID-19 were collected in the United States, Italy and Spain. PBMCs, B-cell-depleted T cells, or T cells provided the cDNA or gDNA that made up the material.

Methods used by the authors: Reference gene primers were amplified, and this amplification served to estimate nucleated cell counts. The assay was immunoSEQ multiplex PCR, and TCRdb's table has in-frame clones only and misses some. D and trimming come from the DNA, and the V and J calls and clone size come from that table. The table has 200,000 to 300,000 clones, 85% to 90% seen once. Patients from Seattle were sampled longitudinally, starting during active infection. The V gene's germline CDR1 is LNHDA and CDR2 SQIVND (reference sequence). This CDR3 comprises 16 residues. The ends were cut back, 5 bases at V and 4 bases at J, with 19 bases in the middle.

The sequence derives from a woman aged 55-69 years with COVID-19, enrolled during active disease. The rearrangement joins TRBV19 to TRBJ2-3; tentatively, D is TRBD2 (5 bases). Sequenced: peripheral blood. The CDR3 loop reads CASSFRLTGSADTQYF. The CDR3 coding sequence is TGTGCCAGTAGTTTCCGATTGACGGGGAGCGCAGATACGCAGTATTTT.